The clone carrying this T cell receptor (beta chain) has only a few counts. What it binds is unknown. Germline lookup yields CDR1 DFQATT and CDR2 SNEGSKA (reference sequence). V lost 4 bases, J lost 4 bases, and 14 bases lay in between. This CDR3 is 14 amino acids long. The entry originates in a study of blood T cells in healthy people across ages. Overall study findings and caveats: Researchers deemed the diversity estimates from one million T cells underestimates.

In terms of origin and age, donors were healthy Caucasian individuals from Russia aged 6 to 90. Alongside a J-beta primer mix, a sample-barcoded 5' primer served in a second PCR lasting roughly 6 to 11 cycles. Each CDR3 protein gets one entry after TCRdb re-called the 5' RACE reads with MiXCR. The sample holds roughly 720,000 distinct CDR3 sequences; less than 70% are singletons and the top ten take around 41%. J is TRBJ2-1 and V is TRBV20-1; TRBD1 might be the D (8 bases). Source material: blood. The receptor was isolated from a man aged 80 or over in good health. The CDR3 region has the DNA TGCAGTGCTAATGGACAGGGAGGGTACAATGAGCAGTTCTTC. Amino acid sequence: CSANGQGGYNEQFF.